This TCR beta chain was captured by sequencing in a study of vaccination and CD4 T cells after COVID-19. In the study overall: Blood was drawn a median around 66 days post second dose, range 14 to 241.

General study points: A relatively small number of convalescent patients were studied, and no early post-infection timepoints were included. Counts of SARS-CoV-2-reactive clonotypes had a median that went from around 21 to 38, a nonsignificant change. Spike mono-reactive clones accounted for 304 of the 307 vaccine-specific clones found in convalescent patients.

In regard to this clonotype: As yet, its antigen is unknown.

TCRdb called the PCR reads again in MiXCR, with one record for every CDR3 protein. The data contain approximately 19,000 distinct CDR3 sequences, 55% to 65% of them singletons. Between the trimmed V and J ends, which lost 4 bases and 0 bases, there was a span of 1 base. From germline, CDR1 is SGHNT and CDR2 YYREEE (reference sequence). The CDR3 loop spans 12 amino acids. The TCR was taken from a human donor who had recovered from COVID-19. This rearrangement joins TRBV5-4 to TRBJ2-2; D is uncertain. The sequences come from CD4+ T cells from blood, collected before SARS-CoV-2 vaccination. CDR3 in DNA: TGTGCCAGCAGCCCGAACACCGGGGAGCTGTTTTTT. Protein sequence: CASSPNTGELFF.